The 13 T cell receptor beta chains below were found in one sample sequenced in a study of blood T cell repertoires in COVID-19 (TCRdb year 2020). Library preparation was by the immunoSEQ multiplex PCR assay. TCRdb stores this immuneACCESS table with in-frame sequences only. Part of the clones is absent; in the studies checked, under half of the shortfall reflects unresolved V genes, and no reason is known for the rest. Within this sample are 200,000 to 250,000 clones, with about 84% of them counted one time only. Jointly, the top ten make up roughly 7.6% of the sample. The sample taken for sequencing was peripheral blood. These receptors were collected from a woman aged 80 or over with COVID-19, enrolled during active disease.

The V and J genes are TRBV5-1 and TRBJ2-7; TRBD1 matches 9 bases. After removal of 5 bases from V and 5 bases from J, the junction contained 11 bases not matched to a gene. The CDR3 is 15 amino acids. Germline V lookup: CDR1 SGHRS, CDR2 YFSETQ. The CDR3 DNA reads TGCGCCAGCAGGATCTCCGGGACAGGGTTCAACGAGCAGTACTTC. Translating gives CASRISGTGFNEQYF. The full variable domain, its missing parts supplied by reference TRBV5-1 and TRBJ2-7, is KAGVTQTPRYLIKTRGQQVTLSCSPISGHRSVSWYQQTPGQGLQFLFEYFSETQRNKGNFPGRFSGRQFSNSRSEMNVSTLELGDSALYLCASRISGTGFNEQYFGPGTRLTVT.

The CDR3 nucleotides read TGTGCCAGCTCACTCGACAGGACTAGCGGGAATGAGCAGTTCTTC. Translation gives CASSLDRTSGNEQFF. The J gene is TRBJ2-1, the V gene TRBV18, with 11 bases matching TRBD2. V trimming: 4 bases; J trimming: 7 bases; junction bases outside the gene matches: 6. CDR1 and CDR2 (germline): KGHSH, LQKENI. CDR3 size: 15 residues.

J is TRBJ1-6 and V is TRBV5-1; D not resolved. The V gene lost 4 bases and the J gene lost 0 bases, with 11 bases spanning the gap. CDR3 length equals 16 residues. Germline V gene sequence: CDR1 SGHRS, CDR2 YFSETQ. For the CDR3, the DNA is TGCGCCAGCAGCCGTGATAGAAGCTCCTATAATTCACCCCTCCACTTT. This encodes CASSRDRSSYNSPLHF.

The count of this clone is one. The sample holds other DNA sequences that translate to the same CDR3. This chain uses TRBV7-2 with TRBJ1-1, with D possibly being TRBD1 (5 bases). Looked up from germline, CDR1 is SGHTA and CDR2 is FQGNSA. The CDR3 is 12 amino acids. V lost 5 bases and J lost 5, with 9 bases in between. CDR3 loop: CASSLRVTEAFF. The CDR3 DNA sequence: TGTGCCAGCAGCCTCAGGGTAACTGAAGCTTTCTTT.

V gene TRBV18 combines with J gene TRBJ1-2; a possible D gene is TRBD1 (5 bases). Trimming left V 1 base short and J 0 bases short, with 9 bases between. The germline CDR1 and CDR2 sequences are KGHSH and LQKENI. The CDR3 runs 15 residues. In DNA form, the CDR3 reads TGTGCCAGCTCACCACGGACATCTTCTAACTATGGCTACACCTTC. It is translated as CASSPRTSSNYGYTF.

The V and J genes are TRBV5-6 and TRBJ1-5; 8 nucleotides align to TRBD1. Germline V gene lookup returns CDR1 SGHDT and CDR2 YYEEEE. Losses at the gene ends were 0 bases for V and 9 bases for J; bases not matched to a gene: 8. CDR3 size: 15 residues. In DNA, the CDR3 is TGTGCCAGCAGCTTGGGCACAGGGGGGACAAGGCCCCAGCATTTT. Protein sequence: CASSLGTGGTRPQHF.

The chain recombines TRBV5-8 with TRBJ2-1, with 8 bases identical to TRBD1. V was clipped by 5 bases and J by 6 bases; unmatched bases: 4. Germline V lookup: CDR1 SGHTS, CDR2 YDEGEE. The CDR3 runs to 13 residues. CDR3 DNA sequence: TGTGCCAGCAGTAGACAGGGGTTCAATGAGCAGTTCTTC. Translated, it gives CASSRQGFNEQFF.

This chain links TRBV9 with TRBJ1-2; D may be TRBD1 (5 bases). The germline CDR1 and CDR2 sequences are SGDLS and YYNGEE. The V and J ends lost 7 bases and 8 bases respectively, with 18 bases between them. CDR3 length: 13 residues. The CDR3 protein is CASGGNREAGYTF. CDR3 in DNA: TGTGCCAGCGGGGGGAACCGCGAGGCGGGCTACACCTTC.

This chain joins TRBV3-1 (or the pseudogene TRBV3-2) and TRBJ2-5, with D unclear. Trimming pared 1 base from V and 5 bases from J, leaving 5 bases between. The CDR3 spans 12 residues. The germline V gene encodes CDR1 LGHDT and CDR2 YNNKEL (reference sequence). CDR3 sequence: CASSQGRETQYF. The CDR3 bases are TGTGCCAGCAGCCAAGGGCGGGAGACCCAGTACTTC.

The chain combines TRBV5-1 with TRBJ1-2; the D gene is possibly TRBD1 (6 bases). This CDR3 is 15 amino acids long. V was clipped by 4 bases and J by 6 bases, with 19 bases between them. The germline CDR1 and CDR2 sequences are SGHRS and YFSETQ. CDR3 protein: CASSTFTGTMNGYTF. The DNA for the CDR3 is TGCGCCAGCAGCACTTTTACCGGGACAATGAATGGCTACACCTTC.

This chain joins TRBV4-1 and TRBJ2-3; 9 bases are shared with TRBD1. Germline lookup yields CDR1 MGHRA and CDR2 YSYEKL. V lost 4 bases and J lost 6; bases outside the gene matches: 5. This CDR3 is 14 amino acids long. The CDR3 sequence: CASSRTGVMDTQYF. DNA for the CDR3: TGCGCCAGCAGCCGGACAGGGGTTATGGATACGCAGTATTTT.

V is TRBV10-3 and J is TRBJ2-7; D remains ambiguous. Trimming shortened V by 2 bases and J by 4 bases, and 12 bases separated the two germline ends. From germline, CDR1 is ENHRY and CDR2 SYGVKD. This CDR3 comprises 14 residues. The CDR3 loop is CAISENGDLYEQYF. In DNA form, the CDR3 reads TGTGCCATCAGTGAGAACGGAGACCTTTACGAGCAGTACTTC.

DNA of the CDR3: TGTGCCAGCAGTCCTCGGAGGGGGCAAACAGATACGCAGTATTTT. Translation gives CASSPRRGQTDTQYF. This rearrangement joins TRBV14 to TRBJ2-3, with a tentative D call TRBD1 (7 bases). The ends were cut back, 6 bases at V and 3 bases at J, with 16 bases in the middle. Germline V gene data show CDR1 as SGHDN and CDR2 as FVKESK. The CDR3 sequence is 15 residues long. Based on the CDR3 plus reference TRBV14 and TRBJ2-3, the full variable domain is EAGVTQFPSHSVIEKGQTVTLRCDPISGHDNLYWYRRVMGKEIKFLLHFVKESKQDESGMPNNRFLAERTGGTYSTLKVQPAELEDSGVYFCASSPRRGQTDTQYFGPGTRLTVL.